The T cell receptor beta chain described here comes from a study of shared clonotypes between healthy human individuals. The method was immunoSEQ multiplex PCR; TCRdb's version includes in-frame clones alone and lacks a portion of them. The sample lists over 2 million clones, roughly 94% seen once, with 1% to 1.3% in the top ten. Naive CD8 cells comprised CD45RO-negative, CCR7-positively selected cells, excluding terminally differentiated effector memory CD45RA+ cells. Germline CDR1 SGDLS, CDR2 YYNGEE. The V gene lost 0 bases and the J gene lost 1 base, with 22 bases spanning the gap. This CDR3 has 20 amino acids.

Source material: naive CD8+ T cells sorted from blood. This sequence joins TRBV9 and TRBJ2-2; a weak D match, TRBD2 (6 bases). The origin of this receptor is a man aged 18 to 30 in good health. The CDR3 spells CASSVATRVGGSENTGELFF. The CDR3 bases are TGTGCCAGCAGCGTAGCTACCCGAGTGGGGGGATCGGAGAACACCGGGGAGCTGTTTTTT.